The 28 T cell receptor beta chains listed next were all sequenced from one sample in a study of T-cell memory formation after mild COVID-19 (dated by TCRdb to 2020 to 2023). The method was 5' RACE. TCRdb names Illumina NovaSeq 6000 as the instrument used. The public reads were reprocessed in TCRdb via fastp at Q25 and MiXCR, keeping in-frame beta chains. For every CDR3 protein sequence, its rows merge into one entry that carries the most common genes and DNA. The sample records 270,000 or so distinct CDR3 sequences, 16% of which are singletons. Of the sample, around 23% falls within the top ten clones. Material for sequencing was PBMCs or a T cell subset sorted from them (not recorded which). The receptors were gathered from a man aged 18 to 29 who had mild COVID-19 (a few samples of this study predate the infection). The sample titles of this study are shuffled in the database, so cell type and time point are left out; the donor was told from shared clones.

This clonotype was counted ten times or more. CDR3 DNA sequence: TGTGCCAGCAGACACCGGAGGCTGAACACTGAAGCTTTCTTT. It is translated as CASRHRRLNTEAFF. This chain uses TRBV12-3 or TRBV12-4 with TRBJ1-1, with D unclear. V was cut by 6 bases and J by 0 bases, with 11 bases left in between. This CDR3 spans 14 amino acids.

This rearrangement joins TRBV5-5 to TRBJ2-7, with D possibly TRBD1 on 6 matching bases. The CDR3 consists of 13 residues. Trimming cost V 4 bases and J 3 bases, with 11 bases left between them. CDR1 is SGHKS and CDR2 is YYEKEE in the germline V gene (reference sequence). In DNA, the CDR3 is TGTGCCAGCAGCCCACTGACAGGCTACGAGCAGTACGTC. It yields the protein CASSPLTGYEQYV.

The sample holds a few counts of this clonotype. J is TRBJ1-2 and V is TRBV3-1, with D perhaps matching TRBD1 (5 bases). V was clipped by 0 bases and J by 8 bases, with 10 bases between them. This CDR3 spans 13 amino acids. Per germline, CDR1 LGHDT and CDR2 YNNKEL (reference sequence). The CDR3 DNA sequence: TGTGCCAGCAGCCAAGATCCGGGGACCGGCTACACCTTC. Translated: CASSQDPGTGYTF.

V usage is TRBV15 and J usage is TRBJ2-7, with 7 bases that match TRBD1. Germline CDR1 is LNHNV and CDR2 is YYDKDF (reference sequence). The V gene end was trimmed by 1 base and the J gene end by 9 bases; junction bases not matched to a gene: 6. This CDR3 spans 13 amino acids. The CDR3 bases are TGTGCCACCAGCAGAGGGGGGACAGACGGGCAGTACTTC. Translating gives CATSRGGTDGQYF.

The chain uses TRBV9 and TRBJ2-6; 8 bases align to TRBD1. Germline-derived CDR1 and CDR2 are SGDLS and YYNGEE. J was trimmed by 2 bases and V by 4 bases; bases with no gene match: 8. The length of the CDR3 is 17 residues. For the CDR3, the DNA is TGTGCCAGCAGCAGAGGACAGGGAGCAGCTGGGGCCAACGTCCTGACTTTC. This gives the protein CASSRGQGAAGANVLTF.

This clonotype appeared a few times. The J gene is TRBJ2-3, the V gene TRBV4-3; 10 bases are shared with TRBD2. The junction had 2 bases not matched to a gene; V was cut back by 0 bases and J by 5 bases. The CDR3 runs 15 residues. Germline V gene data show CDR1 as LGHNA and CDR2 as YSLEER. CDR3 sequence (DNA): TGCGCCAGCAGCCAAGATCGGACTAGCGGAGATACGCAGTATTTT. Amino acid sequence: CASSQDRTSGDTQYF.

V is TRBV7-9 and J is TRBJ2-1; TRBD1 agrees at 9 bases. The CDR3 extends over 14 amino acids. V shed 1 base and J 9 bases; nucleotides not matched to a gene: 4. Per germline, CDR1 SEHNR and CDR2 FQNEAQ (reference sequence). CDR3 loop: CASSLGGTGIEQFF. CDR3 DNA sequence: TGTGCCAGCAGCTTAGGGGGGACAGGGATTGAGCAGTTCTTC.

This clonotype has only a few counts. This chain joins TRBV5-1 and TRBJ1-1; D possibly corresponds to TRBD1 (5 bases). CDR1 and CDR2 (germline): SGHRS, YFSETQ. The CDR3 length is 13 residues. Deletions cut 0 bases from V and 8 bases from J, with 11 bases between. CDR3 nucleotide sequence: TGCGCCAGCAGCTTGGGGACTGGGGGGGAAGCTTTCTTT. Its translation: CASSLGTGGEAFF.

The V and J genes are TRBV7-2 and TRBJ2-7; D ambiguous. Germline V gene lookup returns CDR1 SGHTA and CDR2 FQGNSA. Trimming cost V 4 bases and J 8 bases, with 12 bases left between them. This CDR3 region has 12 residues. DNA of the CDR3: TGTGCCAGCAGCTCCCCCGGATTCCAGCAGTACTTC. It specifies CASSSPGFQQYF.

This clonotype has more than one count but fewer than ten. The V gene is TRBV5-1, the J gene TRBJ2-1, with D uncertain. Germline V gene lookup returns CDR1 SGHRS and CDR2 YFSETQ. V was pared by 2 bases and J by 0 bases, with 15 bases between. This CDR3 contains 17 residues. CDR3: CASSFPPGGSSYNEQFF. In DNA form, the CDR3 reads TGCGCCAGCAGCTTCCCCCCCGGCGGAAGCTCCTACAATGAGCAGTTCTTC.

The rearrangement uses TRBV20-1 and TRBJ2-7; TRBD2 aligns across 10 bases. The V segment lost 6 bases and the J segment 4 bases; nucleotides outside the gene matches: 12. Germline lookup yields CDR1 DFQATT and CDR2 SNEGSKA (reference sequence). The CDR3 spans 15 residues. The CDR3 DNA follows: TGCAGTGCCCCCCGGGAAGGACTAGCGGATTACGAGCAGTACTTC. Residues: CSAPREGLADYEQYF.

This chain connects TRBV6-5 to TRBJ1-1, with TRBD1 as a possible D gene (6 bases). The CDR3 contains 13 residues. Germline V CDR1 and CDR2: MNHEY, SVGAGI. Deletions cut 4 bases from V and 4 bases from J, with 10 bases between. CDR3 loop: CASSWGQVTEAFF. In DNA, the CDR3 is TGTGCCAGCAGTTGGGGGCAGGTCACTGAAGCTTTCTTT.

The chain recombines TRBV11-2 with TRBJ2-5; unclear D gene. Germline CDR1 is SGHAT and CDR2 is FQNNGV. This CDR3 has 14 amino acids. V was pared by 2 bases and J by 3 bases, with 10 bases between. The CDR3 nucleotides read TGTGCCAGCAGCTTAAGGACCCCTAAAGAGACCCAGTACTTC. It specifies CASSLRTPKETQYF.

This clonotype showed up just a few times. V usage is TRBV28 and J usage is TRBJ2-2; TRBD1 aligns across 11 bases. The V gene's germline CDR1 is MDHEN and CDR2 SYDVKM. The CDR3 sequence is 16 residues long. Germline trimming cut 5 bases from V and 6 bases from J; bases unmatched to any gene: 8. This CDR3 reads CASSMPGTGGAGELFF. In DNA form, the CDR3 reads TGTGCCAGCAGTATGCCCGGGACAGGGGGAGCCGGGGAGCTGTTTTTT.

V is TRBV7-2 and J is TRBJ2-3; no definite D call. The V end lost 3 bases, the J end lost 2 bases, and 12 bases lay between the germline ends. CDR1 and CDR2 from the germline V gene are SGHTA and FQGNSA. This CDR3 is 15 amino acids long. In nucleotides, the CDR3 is TGTGCCAGCAGCTTCCCGCGGTCTTCCACAGATACGCAGTATTTT. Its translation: CASSFPRSSTDTQYF.

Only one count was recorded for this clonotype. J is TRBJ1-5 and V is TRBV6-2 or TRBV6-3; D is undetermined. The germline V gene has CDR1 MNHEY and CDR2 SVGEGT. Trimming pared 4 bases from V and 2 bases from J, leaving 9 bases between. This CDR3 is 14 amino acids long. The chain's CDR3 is CASSLAQGNQPQHF. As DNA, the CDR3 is TGTGCCAGCAGTTTAGCCCAGGGCAATCAGCCCCAGCATTTT.

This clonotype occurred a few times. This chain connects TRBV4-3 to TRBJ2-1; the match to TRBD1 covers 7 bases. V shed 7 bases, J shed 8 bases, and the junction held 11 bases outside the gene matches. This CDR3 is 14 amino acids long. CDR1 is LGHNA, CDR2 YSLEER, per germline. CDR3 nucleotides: TGCGCCAGCACCTCGATGAGGGGGCCTTATGAGCAGTTCTTC. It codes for CASTSMRGPYEQFF.

This chain's CDR3 is CSARVTPTSGVLNEQFF. DNA for the CDR3: TGCAGTGCTAGAGTTACTCCGACTAGCGGGGTTCTCAATGAGCAGTTCTTC. This rearrangement joins TRBV20-1 to TRBJ2-1; 11 bases map to TRBD2. After removal of 1 base from V and 6 bases from J, the junction contained 11 bases not matched to a gene. Germline loops: CDR1 DFQATT, CDR2 SNEGSKA (reference sequence). CDR3 length: 17 amino acids.

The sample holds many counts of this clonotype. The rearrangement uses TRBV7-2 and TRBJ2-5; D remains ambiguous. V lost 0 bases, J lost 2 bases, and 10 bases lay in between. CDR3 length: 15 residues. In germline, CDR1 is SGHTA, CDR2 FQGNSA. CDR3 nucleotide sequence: TGTGCCAGCAGCTTAGCGCTAGTTCCTCAAGAGACCCAGTACTTC. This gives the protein CASSLALVPQETQYF.

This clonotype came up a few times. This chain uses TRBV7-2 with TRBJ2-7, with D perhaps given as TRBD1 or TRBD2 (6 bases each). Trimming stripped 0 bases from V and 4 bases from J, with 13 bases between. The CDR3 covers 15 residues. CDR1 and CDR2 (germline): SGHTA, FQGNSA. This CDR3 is CASSLAPGGGYEQYF. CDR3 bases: TGTGCCAGCAGCTTAGCGCCCGGGGGCGGGTACGAGCAGTACTTC.

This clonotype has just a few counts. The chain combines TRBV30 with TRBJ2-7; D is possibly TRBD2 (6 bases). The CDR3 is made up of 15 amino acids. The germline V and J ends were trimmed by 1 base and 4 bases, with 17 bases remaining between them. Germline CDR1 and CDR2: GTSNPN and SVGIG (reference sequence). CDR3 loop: CAWSAGVVEAYEQYF. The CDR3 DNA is TGTGCCTGGAGTGCGGGGGTGGTAGAAGCTTACGAGCAGTACTTC.

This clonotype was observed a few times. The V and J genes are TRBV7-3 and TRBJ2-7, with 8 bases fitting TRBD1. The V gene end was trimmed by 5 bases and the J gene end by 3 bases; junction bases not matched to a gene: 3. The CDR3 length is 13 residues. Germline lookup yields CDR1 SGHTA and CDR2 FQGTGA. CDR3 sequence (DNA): TGTGCCAGCAGCCCGGACAGGGACTACGAGCAGTACTTC. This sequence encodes CASSPDRDYEQYF. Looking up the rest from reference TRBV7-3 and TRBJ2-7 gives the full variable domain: GAGVSQTPSNKVTEKGKYVELRCDPISGHTALYWYRQSLGQGPEFLIYFQGTGAADDSGLPNDRFFAVRPEGSVSTLKIQRTERGDSAVYLCASSPDRDYEQYFGPGTRLTVT.

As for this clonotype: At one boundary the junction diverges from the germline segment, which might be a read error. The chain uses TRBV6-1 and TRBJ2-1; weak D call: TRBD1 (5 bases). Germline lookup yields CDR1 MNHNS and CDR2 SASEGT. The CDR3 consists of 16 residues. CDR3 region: CASSGTGDSSYHEQFF. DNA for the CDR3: TGTGCCAGCAGTGGAACAGGTGACTCCTCCTACCATGAGCAGTTCTTC.

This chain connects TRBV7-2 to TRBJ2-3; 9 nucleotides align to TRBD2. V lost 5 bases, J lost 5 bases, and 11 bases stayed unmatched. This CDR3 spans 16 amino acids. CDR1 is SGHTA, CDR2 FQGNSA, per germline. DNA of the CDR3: TGTGCCAGCAGCCCTCCCGCGGGGGGGCCGAGAGATACGCAGTATTTT. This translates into CASSPPAGGPRDTQYF.

CDR3 loop: CASTLRGYSPLHF. CDR3 DNA: TGTGCCAGCACGTTGAGGGGATATTCACCCCTCCACTTT. The chain joins TRBV2 to TRBJ1-6, with D perhaps matching TRBD1 (5 bases). V lost 7 bases and J 8 bases, leaving 12 bases between the germline ends. This CDR3 has 13 residues. The germline CDR1 and CDR2 sequences are SNHLY and FYNNEI.

DNA of the CDR3: TGTGCCAGCAGCGTAGAGGGGACTGCGGGTACGCAGTATTTT. This gives the protein CASSVEGTAGTQYF. The chain is built from TRBV9 and TRBJ2-3; a possible D gene is TRBD2 (6 bases). Germline V gene sequence: CDR1 SGDLS, CDR2 YYNGEE. This CDR3 contains 14 residues. Trimming cost V 0 bases and J 8 bases, with 13 bases left between them.

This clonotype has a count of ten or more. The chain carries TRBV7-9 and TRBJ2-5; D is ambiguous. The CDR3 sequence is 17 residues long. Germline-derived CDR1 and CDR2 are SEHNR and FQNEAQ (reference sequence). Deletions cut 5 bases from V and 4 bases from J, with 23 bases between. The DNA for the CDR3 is TGTGCCAGCAGCCCACCTGGAGTCGTGGCGAAGGGAGAGACCCAGTACTTC. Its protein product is CASSPPGVVAKGETQYF.

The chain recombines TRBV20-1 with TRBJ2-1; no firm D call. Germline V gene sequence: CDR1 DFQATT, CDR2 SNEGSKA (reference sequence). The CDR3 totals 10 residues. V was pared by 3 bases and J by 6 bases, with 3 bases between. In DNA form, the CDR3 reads TGCAGTGCTAGGACCAATGAGCAGTTCTTC. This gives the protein CSARTNEQFF.